These 5 T cell receptor beta chains were sequenced from one sample in a study of shared clonotypes between healthy human individuals. The table came from immunoSEQ multiplex PCR; TCRdb's copy has only in-frame clones and leaves some out. This table has 2 million to 2.5 million clones, approximately 94% appearing once. The specimen sequenced was naive CD4+ T cells sorted from blood. Subset specified: CD45RA+ positively selected. Source of these receptors: a man younger than 30 in good health.

This clone was seen just once. This sample also contains other DNA sequences that code for the same CDR3. V gene TRBV5-1 combines with J gene TRBJ2-5, with 8 bases lining up with TRBD1. This CDR3 region has 13 residues. Trimming cost V 5 bases and J 4 bases; bases outside gene matches: 4. Germline CDR1 reads SGHRS; CDR2 reads YFSETQ. CDR3 nucleotides: TGCGCCAGCAGTCTTGGACAGGGAGAGACCCAGTACTTC. It encodes CASSLGQGETQYF.

J is TRBJ2-1 and V is TRBV6-5, with D hard to call. V dropped 0 bases and J dropped 6 bases, with 9 bases sitting between them. The CDR3 runs to 14 residues. CDR1 is MNHEY and CDR2 is SVGAGI in the germline V gene. CDR3 in amino acids: CASSYSGRPNEQFF. CDR3 coding DNA: TGTGCCAGCAGTTACTCAGGCCGTCCCAATGAGCAGTTCTTC.

Note on this clone: At the DNA level, this CDR3 is encoded by other sequences in the same sample as well. V is TRBV6-6 and J is TRBJ2-5; no firm D call. Germline V gives CDR1 MNHNY, CDR2 SVGAGI (reference sequence). Trimming took 6 bases from V and 2 from J, leaving 4 bases between them. The CDR3 loop spans 11 amino acids. The CDR3 sequence: CASSRQETQYF. The CDR3, as DNA: TGTGCCAGCAGCCGACAAGAGACCCAGTACTTC.

The rearrangement links TRBV5-1 to TRBJ2-3; 8 bases agree with TRBD2. The CDR3 loop spans 15 amino acids. CDR1 SGHRS and CDR2 YFSETQ come from the germline V gene. V trimming: 4 bases; J trimming: 5 bases; junction bases outside the gene matches: 9. The CDR3 region is CASSLTSDLGDTQYF. DNA for the CDR3: TGCGCCAGCAGCCTGACTAGCGACCTGGGAGATACGCAGTATTTT.

The chain carries TRBV5-1 and TRBJ2-1; D is unclear. This CDR3 has 15 residues. Germline lookup yields CDR1 SGHRS and CDR2 YFSETQ. V was shortened by 0 bases and J by 5 bases, with 12 bases between the two germline ends. The CDR3 reads CASSLGGMSNNEQFF. CDR3 in DNA: TGCGCCAGCAGCTTGGGGGGTATGAGCAACAATGAGCAGTTCTTC.